Described below is a single T cell receptor (beta chain) sequence and its context. Under the authors' procedure: Reference gene primer amplification gave estimated nucleated cell counts. TCRdb keeps only in-frame clones here, not all; method: immunoSEQ multiplex PCR. V, J and clone size are taken as reported in that table, and D and trimming were inferred from the DNA itself. The repertoire holds some 130,000 clones, with over 85% as singletons. This record comes from a study of blood T cell repertoires in COVID-19. For the study at large: Spain, Italy and the United States supplied samples that represented acute and convalescent COVID-19. Sources were T cells, B-cell-depleted T cells, or PBMCs; the material itself was cDNA or gDNA.

Patients of the Seattle cohort, enrolled during active infection, were followed longitudinally. Trimming cost V 10 bases and J 3 bases; bases outside gene matches: 7. The CDR3 totals 14 residues. The germline V gene has CDR1 MDHEN and CDR2 SYDVKM. The sample was peripheral blood. The V gene is TRBV28, the J gene TRBJ2-3, with 10 bases matching TRBD1. The receptor was derived from a man in his sixties with COVID-19, enrolled during active disease. As DNA, the CDR3 is TGTGCCACCTTGACAGGGGGCGAAACAGATACGCAGTATTTT. This sequence encodes CATLTGGETDTQYF.